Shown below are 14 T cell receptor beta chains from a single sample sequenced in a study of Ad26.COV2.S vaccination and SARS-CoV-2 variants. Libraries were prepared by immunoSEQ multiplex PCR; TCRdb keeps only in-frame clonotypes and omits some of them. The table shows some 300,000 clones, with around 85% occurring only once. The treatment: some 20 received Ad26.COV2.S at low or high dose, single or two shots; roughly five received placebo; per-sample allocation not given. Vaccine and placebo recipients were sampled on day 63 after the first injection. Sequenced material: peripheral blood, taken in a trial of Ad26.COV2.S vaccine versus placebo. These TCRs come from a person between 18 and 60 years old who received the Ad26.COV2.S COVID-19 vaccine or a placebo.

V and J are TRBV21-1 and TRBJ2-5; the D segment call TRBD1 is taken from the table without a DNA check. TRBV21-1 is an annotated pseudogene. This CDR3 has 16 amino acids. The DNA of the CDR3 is TGTGCCAGCAGCCTTCACCCGGGGACAGGGGATGAGACCCAGTACTTC. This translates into CASSLHPGTGDETQYF.

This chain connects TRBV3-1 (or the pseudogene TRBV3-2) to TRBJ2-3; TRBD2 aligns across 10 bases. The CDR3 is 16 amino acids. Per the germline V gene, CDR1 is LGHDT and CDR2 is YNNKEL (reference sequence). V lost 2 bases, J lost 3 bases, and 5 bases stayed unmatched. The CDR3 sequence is CASSQRGLAATDTQYF. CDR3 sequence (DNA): TGTGCCAGCAGCCAACGCGGACTAGCGGCTACAGATACGCAGTATTTT.

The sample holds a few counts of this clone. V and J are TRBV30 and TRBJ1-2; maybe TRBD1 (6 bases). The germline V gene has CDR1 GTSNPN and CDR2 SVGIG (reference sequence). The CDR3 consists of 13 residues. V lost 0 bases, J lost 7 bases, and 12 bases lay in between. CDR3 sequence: CAWSVSQGGGYTF. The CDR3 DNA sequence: TGTGCCTGGAGTGTATCACAGGGTGGTGGCTACACCTTC.

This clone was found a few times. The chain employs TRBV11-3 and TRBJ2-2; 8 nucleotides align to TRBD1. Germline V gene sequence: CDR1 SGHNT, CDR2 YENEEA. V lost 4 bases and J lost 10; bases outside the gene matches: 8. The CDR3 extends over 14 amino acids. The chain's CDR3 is CASSSRTGFEELFF. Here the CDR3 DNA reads TGTGCCAGCAGCTCCAGGACAGGGTTTGAGGAGCTGTTTTTT.

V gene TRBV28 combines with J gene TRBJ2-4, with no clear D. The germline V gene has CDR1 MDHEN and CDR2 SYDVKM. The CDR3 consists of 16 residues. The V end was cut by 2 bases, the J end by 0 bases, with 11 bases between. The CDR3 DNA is TGTGCCAGCAGTTTAGACCCCAGACTAGCCAAAAACATTCAGTACTTC. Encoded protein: CASSLDPRLAKNIQYF.

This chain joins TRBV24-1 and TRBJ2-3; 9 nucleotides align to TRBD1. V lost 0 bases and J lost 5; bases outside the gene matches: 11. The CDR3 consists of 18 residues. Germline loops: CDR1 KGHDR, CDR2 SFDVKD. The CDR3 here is CATSDLTADRGLEDTQYF. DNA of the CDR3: TGTGCCACCAGTGATTTGACTGCGGACAGGGGTCTCGAAGATACGCAGTATTTT.

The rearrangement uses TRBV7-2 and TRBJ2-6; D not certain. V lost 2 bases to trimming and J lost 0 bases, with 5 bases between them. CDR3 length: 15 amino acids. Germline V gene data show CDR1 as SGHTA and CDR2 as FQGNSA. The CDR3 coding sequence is TGTGCCAGCAGCTTACCTCTCTCTGGGGCCAACGTCCTGACTTTC. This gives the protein CASSLPLSGANVLTF. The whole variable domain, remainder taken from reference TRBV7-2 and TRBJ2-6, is GAGVSQSPSNKVTEKGKDVELRCDPISGHTALYWYRQSLGQGLEFLIYFQGNSAPDKSGLPSDRFSAERTGGSVSTLTIQRTQQEDSAVYLCASSLPLSGANVLTFGAGSRLTVL.

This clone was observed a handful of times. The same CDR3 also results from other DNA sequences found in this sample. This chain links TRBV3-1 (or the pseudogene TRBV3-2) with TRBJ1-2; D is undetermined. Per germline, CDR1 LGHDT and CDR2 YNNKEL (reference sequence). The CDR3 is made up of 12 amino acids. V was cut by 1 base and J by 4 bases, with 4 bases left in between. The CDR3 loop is CASSQVGYGYTF. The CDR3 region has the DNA TGTGCCAGCAGCCAAGTTGGCTATGGCTACACCTTC.

The chain's CDR3 is CASSFWDRVRETQYF. As DNA, the CDR3 is TGTGCCAGCAGCTTTTGGGACAGGGTTAGAGAGACCCAGTACTTC. The chain employs TRBV11-2 and TRBJ2-5, with TRBD1 identical over 9 bases. CDR1 and CDR2 (germline): SGHAT, FQNNGV. V shed 3 bases and J 4 bases; nucleotides not matched to a gene: 6. CDR3 length equals 15 residues.

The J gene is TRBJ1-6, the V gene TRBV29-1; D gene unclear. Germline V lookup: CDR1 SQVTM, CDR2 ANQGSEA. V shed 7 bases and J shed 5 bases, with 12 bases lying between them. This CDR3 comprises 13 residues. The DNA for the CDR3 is TGCAGCGCATTATTTACCAATAATTCACCCCTCCACTTT. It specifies CSALFTNNSPLHF.

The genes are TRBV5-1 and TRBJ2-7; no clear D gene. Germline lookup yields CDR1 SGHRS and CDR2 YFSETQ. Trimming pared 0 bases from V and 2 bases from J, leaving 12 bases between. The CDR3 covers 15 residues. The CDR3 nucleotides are TGCGCCAGCAGCTTGGCCTTGGTCGGGCCCTACGAGCAGTACTTC. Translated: CASSLALVGPYEQYF.

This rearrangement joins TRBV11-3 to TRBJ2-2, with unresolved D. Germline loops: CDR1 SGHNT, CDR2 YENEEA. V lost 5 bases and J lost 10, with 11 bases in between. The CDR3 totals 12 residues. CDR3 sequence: CASSQRSMELFF. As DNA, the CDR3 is TGTGCCAGCAGCCAGAGAAGCATGGAGCTGTTTTTT.

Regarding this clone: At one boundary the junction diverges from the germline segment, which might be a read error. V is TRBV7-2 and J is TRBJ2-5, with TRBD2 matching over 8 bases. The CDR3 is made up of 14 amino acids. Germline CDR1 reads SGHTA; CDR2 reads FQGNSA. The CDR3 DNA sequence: TGTGCCAGCGGCTTCCGGGGGGGACAAGAGACCCAGTACTTC. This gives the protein CASGFRGGQETQYF.

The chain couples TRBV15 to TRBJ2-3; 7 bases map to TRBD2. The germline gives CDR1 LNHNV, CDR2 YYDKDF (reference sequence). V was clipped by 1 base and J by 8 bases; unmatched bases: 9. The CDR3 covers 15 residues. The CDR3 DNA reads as TGTGCCACCAGCAGAGGGACTAGTAATCGGGGTACGCAGTATTTT. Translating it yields CATSRGTSNRGTQYF.